The sequence of this T cell receptor (beta chain) was determined in a study of blood T cell repertoires in COVID-19. As for the study in general: Sample material is recorded as cDNA or gDNA derived from T cells, B-cell-depleted T cells, or PBMCs.

Assay: immunoSEQ multiplex PCR; the TCRdb copy retains only in-frame clones and omits some. The sample holds more than 110,000 clones, roughly 84% seen once. The CDR3 sequence is 15 residues long. Looked up from germline, CDR1 is SGHTA and CDR2 is FQGNSA. After removal of 1 base from V and 1 base from J, the junction contained 2 bases not matched to a gene. Enrolled through a virtual design, the participants were between 18 and 89 years of age and came from roughly 22 US areas. Sequenced input: PBMCs or T cells enriched from blood (not recorded which). This clonotype originated in a middle-aged man with acute COVID-19. The chain links TRBV7-2 to TRBJ2-7; 9 nucleotides align to TRBD2. In DNA, the CDR3 is TGTGCCAGCAGCTTAGATCTAGCGGGATCCTACGAGCAGTACTTC. It encodes CASSLDLAGSYEQYF.